The 8 T cell receptor beta chains given below trace back to one sample, sequenced in a study of blood T cell repertoires in COVID-19. The repertoire was sequenced with immunoSEQ multiplex PCR; TCRdb's copy has only in-frame clones and lacks some. The repertoire includes around 270,000 clones, 80% to 90% of them detected once, and approximately 4.6% sits in the top ten. Specimen: peripheral blood. These receptors all come from a man aged 35-49 years with acute or convalescent COVID-19.

CDR3 region: CATSALGVLETQYF. CDR3 sequence (DNA): TGTGCCACCAGTGCCCTAGGGGTTCTGGAGACCCAGTACTTC. This rearrangement joins TRBV24-1 to TRBJ2-5; TRBD1 is a possible D gene (5 bases). The CDR3 has 14 amino acids. V dropped 5 bases and J dropped 5 bases, with 14 bases sitting between them. CDR1 KGHDR and CDR2 SFDVKD come from the germline V gene.

This clone was recorded a few times. This chain uses TRBV5-4 with TRBJ1-5; D remains ambiguous. CDR3 size: 15 residues. The V end was cut by 1 base, the J end by 1 base, with 9 bases between. Germline V gene sequence: CDR1 SGHNT, CDR2 YYREEE (reference sequence). The CDR3 reads CASSLRESSNQPQHF. CDR3 nucleotide sequence: TGTGCCAGCAGCTTGAGGGAGTCGAGCAATCAGCCCCAGCATTTT.

V and J are TRBV3-1 (or the pseudogene TRBV3-2) and TRBJ2-2, with TRBD1 identical over 10 bases. The CDR3 runs to 16 residues. V was clipped by 4 bases and J by 3 bases; unmatched bases: 5. Germline lookup yields CDR1 LGHDT and CDR2 YNNKEL (reference sequence). CDR3 in amino acids: CASSLRTGGDTGELFF. DNA of the CDR3: TGTGCCAGCAGCCTTCGGACAGGGGGAGACACCGGGGAGCTGTTTTTT.

V is TRBV12-3 or TRBV12-4 and J is TRBJ1-1; D not resolved. V lost 3 bases to trimming and J lost 9 bases, with 8 bases between them. This CDR3 contains 11 residues. The CDR3 nucleotides read TGTGCCAGCAGTTTGTCCTATCAAGCTTTCTTT. Its protein product is CASSLSYQAFF.

Concerning this clone itself: At the DNA level, this CDR3 is encoded by other sequences in the same sample as well. The rearrangement joins TRBV29-1 to TRBJ1-3; a possible D gene is TRBD1 (5 bases). The CDR3 length is 13 residues. Germline V CDR1 and CDR2: SQVTM, ANQGSEA. Trimming removed 4 bases at V and 0 bases at J, with 7 bases between. Written as DNA, the CDR3 is TGCAGCGTTGGACAGAGCTCTGGAAACACCATATATTTT. Amino acid sequence: CSVGQSSGNTIYF.

This rearrangement joins TRBV15 to TRBJ1-5; 7 bases fit TRBD1. The trim removed 5 bases at V and 11 bases at J, leaving 12 bases unmatched. The CDR3 runs 14 residues. CDR1 and CDR2 (germline): LNHNV, YYDKDF (reference sequence). The CDR3 nucleotides read TGTGCCACCAGCGGTGGACAGGCCCGCTGGGCCCAGCATTTT. Encoded protein: CATSGGQARWAQHF.

The sample holds one count of this clone. This chain connects TRBV10-3 to TRBJ2-1; D perhaps matches TRBD1 (6 bases). The CDR3 runs 14 residues. CDR1 ENHRY and CDR2 SYGVKD come from the germline V gene. Trimming pared 0 bases from V and 6 bases from J, leaving 9 bases between. Written as DNA, the CDR3 is TGTGCCATCAGTGAGTCACAGGGCCCCAATGAGCAGTTCTTC. Its protein product is CAISESQGPNEQFF.

The rearrangement joins TRBV5-4 to TRBJ2-2, with TRBD1 identical over 7 bases. Germline lookup yields CDR1 SGHNT and CDR2 YYREEE (reference sequence). The ends lost 0 bases at V and 2 bases at J; junction bases unmatched: 1. This CDR3 comprises 15 residues. The CDR3 is CASSLEGGNTGELFF. As DNA, the CDR3 is TGTGCCAGCAGCTTGGAAGGGGGCAACACCGGGGAGCTGTTTTTT.